The T cell receptor beta chain under discussion was sequenced for a study of blood T cell repertoires in COVID-19. Study summary: The United States, Italy and Spain supplied acute and convalescent COVID-19 samples. T cells, B-cell-depleted T cells, or PBMCs supplied cDNA or gDNA.

In the source study's methods: Nucleated cell number was recorded as an estimate derived from reference gene primer amplification. Only in-frame clones appear in the TCRdb table, and some are missing; sequencing was by immunoSEQ multiplex PCR. V, J and clone size derive from that table, while D and trimming were established from the DNA sequence. The repertoire has about 52,000 clones, 80% to 90% of them found once; the top ten carry approximately 15%. The sequenced sample was peripheral blood. The clonotype originates from a man aged 70-80 years with acute or convalescent COVID-19.

This CDR3 reads CASSSTGGGTETQYF. CDR3 bases: TGTGCCAGCAGCTCAACTGGCGGGGGGACAGAGACCCAGTACTTC. The chain couples TRBV7-3 to TRBJ2-5, with 8 bases aligning to TRBD2. The germline V gene has CDR1 SGHTA and CDR2 FQGTGA. V dropped 4 bases and J dropped 4; count of bases not matched to a gene: 8. This CDR3 has 15 amino acids.